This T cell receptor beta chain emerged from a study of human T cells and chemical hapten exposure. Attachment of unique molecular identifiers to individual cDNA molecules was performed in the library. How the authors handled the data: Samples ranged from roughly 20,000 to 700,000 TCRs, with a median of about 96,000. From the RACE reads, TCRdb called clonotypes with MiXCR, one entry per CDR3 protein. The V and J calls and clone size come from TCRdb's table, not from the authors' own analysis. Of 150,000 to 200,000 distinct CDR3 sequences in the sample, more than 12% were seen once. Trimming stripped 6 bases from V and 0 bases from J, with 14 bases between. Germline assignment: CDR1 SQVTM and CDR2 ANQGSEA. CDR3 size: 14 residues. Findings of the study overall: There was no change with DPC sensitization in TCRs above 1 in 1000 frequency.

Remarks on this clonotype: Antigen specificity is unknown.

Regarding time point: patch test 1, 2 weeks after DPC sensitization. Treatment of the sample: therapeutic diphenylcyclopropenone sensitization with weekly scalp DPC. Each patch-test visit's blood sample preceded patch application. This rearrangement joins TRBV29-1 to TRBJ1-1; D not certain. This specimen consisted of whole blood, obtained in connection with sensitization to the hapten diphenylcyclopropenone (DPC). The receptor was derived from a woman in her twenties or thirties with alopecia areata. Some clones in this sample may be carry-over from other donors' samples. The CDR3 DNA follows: TGCAGCGTCATCCACAGTAGCGTGAACACTGAAGCTTTCTTT. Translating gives CSVIHSSVNTEAFF.